This T cell receptor beta chain was found in a study of blood T cell repertoires in COVID-19. About the research overall: COVID-19 samples from acute and convalescent phases originated in the United States, Italy and Spain.

The V and J ends lost 1 base and 3 bases respectively, with 7 bases between them. The CDR3 has 14 amino acids. CDR1 and CDR2 (germline): SGHTA, FQGNSA. Repertoires were generated with immunoSEQ multiplex PCR, while TCRdb's copy carries only in-frame clones and drops some. The sample has about 270,000 clones, roughly 86% seen once. The sample comprised peripheral blood. This rearrangement joins TRBV7-2 to TRBJ1-3; no definite D call. The sequence derives from a man between 40 and 49 years old with active or convalescent COVID-19. The CDR3 DNA reads as TGTGCCAGCAGCTTAGACCGGGGTGGAAACACCATATATTTT. This sequence encodes CASSLDRGGNTIYF.